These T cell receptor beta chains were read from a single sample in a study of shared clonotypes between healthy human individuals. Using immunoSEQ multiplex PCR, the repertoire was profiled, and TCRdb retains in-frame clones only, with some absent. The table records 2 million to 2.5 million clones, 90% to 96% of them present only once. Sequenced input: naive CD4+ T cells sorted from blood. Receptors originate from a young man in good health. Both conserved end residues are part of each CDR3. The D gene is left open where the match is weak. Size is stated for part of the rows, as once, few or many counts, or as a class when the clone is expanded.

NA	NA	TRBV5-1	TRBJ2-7	CASSLAAGPTYEQYF	TGCGCCAGCAGCTTGGCGGCAGGGCCGACCTACGAGCAGTACTTC
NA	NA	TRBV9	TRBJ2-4	CASSVDGQKNIQYF	TGTGCCAGCAGCGTAGATGGGCAAAAAAACATTCAGTACTTC
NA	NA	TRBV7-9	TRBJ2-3	CASSLGRTSTDTQYF	TGTGCCAGCAGCTTAGGGAGAACTAGCACAGATACGCAGTATTTT
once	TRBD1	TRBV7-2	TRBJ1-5	CASSLEDRGWSQPQHF	TGTGCCAGCAGCTTAGAGGACAGGGGCTGGAGTCAGCCCCAGCATTTT
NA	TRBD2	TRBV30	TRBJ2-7	CAWSKPPLVSGASYEQYF	TGTGCCTGGAGTAAGCCCCCCCTAGTTAGCGGGGCCTCCTACGAGCAGTACTTC
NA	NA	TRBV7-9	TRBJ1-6	CASSFSTLLAVGGSPLHF	TGTGCCAGCAGCTTCTCCACCCTACTGGCCGTGGGGGGTTCACCCCTCCACTTT
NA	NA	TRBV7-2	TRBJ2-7	CASSPTGAGAGQYF	TGTGCCAGCAGCCCCACCGGGGCGGGGGCGGGGCAGTACTTC
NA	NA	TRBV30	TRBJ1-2	CAWSVTRATGYTF	TGTGCCTGGAGTGTAACCAGGGCGACTGGCTACACCTTC
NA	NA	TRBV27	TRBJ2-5	CASSPGTGQETQYF	TGTGCCAGCAGTCCCGGGACGGGACAAGAGACCCAGTACTTC
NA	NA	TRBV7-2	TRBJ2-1	CASSLSLLRDEQFF	TGTGCCAGCAGCTTATCCCTCTTGCGAGACGAACAGTTCTTC
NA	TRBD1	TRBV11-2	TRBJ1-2	CASSSPSYSQGVNDGYTF	TGTGCCAGCAGCTCCCCGTCATATTCACAGGGGGTTAATGATGGCTACACCTTC
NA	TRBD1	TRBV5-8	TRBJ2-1	CASSPGTGLGPGNEQFF	TGTGCCAGCAGCCCAGGGACAGGGTTAGGTCCCGGTAATGAGCAGTTCTTC
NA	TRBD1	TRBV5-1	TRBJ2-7	CASSPGQGPYEQYF	TGCGCCAGCAGCCCGGGACAGGGACCCTACGAGCAGTACTTC
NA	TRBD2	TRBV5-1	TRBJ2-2	CASSSQREGGTGELFF	TGCGCCAGCAGCTCCCAGCGGGAGGGAGGGACCGGGGAGCTGTTTTTT
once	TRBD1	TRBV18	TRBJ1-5	CASSPAGGNQPQHF	TGTGCCAGCTCACCAGCAGGGGGAAATCAGCCCCAGCATTTT
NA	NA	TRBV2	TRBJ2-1	CASSVDGNSLFF	TGTGCCAGCAGTGTTGACGGGAACTCGCTGTTCTTC
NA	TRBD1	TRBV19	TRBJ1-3	CASSPRQGAVRNTIYF	TGTGCCAGTAGTCCCCGACAGGGGGCGGTTCGAAACACCATATATTTT
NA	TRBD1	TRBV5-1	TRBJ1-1	CASSLDRGEAFF	TGCGCCAGCAGCTTGGACAGGGGTGAAGCTTTCTTT
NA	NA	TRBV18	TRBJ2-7	CASSREPPGYEQYF	TGTGCCAGCTCACGAGAACCGCCGGGGTACGAGCAGTACTTC
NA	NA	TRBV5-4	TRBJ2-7	CASSLGGLNYEQYF	TGTGCCAGCAGCTTGGGGGGTTTGAATTATGAGCAGTACTTC
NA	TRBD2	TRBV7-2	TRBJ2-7	CASSLVGVAGDEQYF	TGTGCCAGCAGCCTAGTGGGGGTAGCGGGAGACGAGCAGTACTTC
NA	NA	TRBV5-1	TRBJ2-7	CASSPGPPYEQYF	TGCGCCAGTTCCCCGGGCCCCCCCTACGAGCAGTACTTC
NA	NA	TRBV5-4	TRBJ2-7	CASSSEGTWTTEQYF	TGTGCCAGCAGCTCGGAGGGGACATGGACCACCGAGCAGTACTTC
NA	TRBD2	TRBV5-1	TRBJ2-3	CASSLLAGGTDTQYF	TGCGCCAGCAGCCTTCTAGCGGGGGGCACAGATACGCAGTATTTT
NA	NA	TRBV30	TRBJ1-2	CACSGKIYGYTF	TGTGCCTGCTCGGGGAAAATCTATGGCTACACCTTC
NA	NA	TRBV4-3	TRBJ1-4	CASSQDWGTNEKLFF	TGCGCCAGCAGCCAAGATTGGGGGACTAATGAAAAACTGTTTTTT
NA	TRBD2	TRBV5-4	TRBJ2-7	CASSPGLAGMTNEQYF	TGTGCCAGCAGCCCAGGACTAGCGGGGATGACAAACGAGCAGTACTTC
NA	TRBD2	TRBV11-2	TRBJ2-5	CASSSRTRQETQYF	TGTGCCAGCAGCTCCCGGACTAGGCAAGAGACCCAGTACTTC
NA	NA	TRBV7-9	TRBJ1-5	CASSLTGGQPQHF	TGTGCCAGCAGCTTAACAGGAGGACAGCCCCAGCATTTT
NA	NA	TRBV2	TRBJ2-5	CASRVSSGQETQYF	NA
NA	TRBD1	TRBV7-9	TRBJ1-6	CASSLAGTVGRDSPLHF	TGTGCCAGCAGCTTAGCCGGGACAGTGGGAAGGGATTCACCCCTCCACTTT
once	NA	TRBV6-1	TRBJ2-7	CASSELMGGFGGEQYF	TGTGCCAGCAGTGAACTCATGGGAGGCTTCGGGGGCGAGCAGTACTTC
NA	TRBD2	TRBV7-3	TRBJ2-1	CASSLTASGGFEQFF	TGTGCCAGCAGCTTAACAGCTAGCGGGGGGTTTGAGCAGTTCTTC
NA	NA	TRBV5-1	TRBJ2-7	CASSRAYEQYF	TGCGCCAGCAGCCGCGCCTACGAGCAGTACTTC
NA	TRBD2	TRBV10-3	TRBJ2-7	CAISPAGAKNEQYF	TGTGCCATCAGTCCAGCGGGAGCGAAGAACGAGCAGTACTTC
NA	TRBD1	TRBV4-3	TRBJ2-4	CASSQDFLPGQGTLLAKNIQYF	TGCGCCAGCAGCCAAGATTTTCTTCCGGGACAGGGGACTCTTTTGGCCAAAAACATTCAGTACTTC
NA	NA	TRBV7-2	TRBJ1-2	CASSLAFGPYGYTF	TGTGCCAGCAGCTTAGCGTTCGGGCCGTATGGCTACACCTTC
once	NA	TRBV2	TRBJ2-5	CASMGGETQYF	TGTGCCAGCATGGGTGGAGAGACCCAGTACTTC
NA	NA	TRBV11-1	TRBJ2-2	CASSPGGRGSGELFF	TGTGCCAGCAGCCCCGGGGGTCGGGGATCCGGGGAGCTGTTTTTT
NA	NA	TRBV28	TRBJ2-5	CASSNRHRDSKETQYF	TGTGCCAGCAGCAACAGGCATAGGGACTCGAAAGAGACCCAGTACTTC
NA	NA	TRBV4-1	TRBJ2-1	CASSQGGRGPYNEQFF	TGCGCCAGCAGCCAAGGGGGGCGGGGGCCTTACAATGAGCAGTTCTTC